This is a list of T cell receptor beta chains from one sample in a study of early T cells in non-severe SARS-CoV-2 infection. TCRdb ran MiXCR on the 5' RACE reads and lists one entry per CDR3 protein. The sample gives about 71,000 distinct CDR3 sequences, approximately 15% of which show up once; roughly 13% is in the top ten. Sequenced material: whole blood. The receptors stem from an adult who was a healthcare worker with PCR-confirmed SARS-CoV-2 infection or an uninfected control (not recorded which). Both conserved end residues are part of each CDR3. A D gene is named only where the DNA matches it firmly. Clone size is shown for a subset of rows, as once, few, many or a class of expanded clone.

d_call	j_call	clone_size	v_call	cdr3_length	cdr3_nt	cdr3_aa
TRBD1	TRBJ2-1	many	TRBV6-1	16	TGTGCCAGCAGTGAATCTGACAGGGTCTCCTACAATGAGCAGTTCTTC	CASSESDRVSYNEQFF
TRBD1	TRBJ2-3	NA	TRBV29-1	12	TGCAGCGTTGCAGGGGGCAAAGGTACGCAGTATTTT	CSVAGGKGTQYF
NA	TRBJ1-2	few	TRBV6-5	15	TGTGCCAGCAGTTATTCCTCCGGGACCCACTATGGCTACACCTTC	CASSYSSGTHYGYTF
NA	TRBJ2-7	many	TRBV7-2	15	TGTGCCAGCAGCTTACAGGACGGATCCGCTACTGGGCAGTACTTC	CASSLQDGSATGQYF
NA	TRBJ1-3	NA	TRBV20-1	14	TGCAGTGCCACCGCCGGGGCTGGTGGAAACACCATATATTTT	CSATAGAGGNTIYF
NA	TRBJ2-1	NA	TRBV11-2	15	TGTGCCAGCAGCCCTACTGTGGGCCCCAGGGGTGAGCAGTTCTTC	CASSPTVGPRGEQFF
TRBD1	TRBJ1-2	few	TRBV29-1	13	TGCAGCGTAAGCGGACAGGGAGACTATGGCTACACCTTC	CSVSGQGDYGYTF
NA	TRBJ1-2	NA	TRBV29-1	11	TGCAGCGGGGCCGACCAGAGTGGCTACACCTTC	CSGADQSGYTF
TRBD1	TRBJ2-1	many	TRBV20-1	13	TGCAGTGCTAGTACAGGGGACCGGGGTGAGCAGTTCTTC	CSASTGDRGEQFF
NA	TRBJ1-6	NA	TRBV7-3	13	TGTGCCAGCAGCCAAGGACCAAATTCACCCCTCCACTTT	CASSQGPNSPLHF
TRBD1	TRBJ1-4	few	TRBV18	17	TGTGCCAGCTCACCATCACCCGGGACAGAGATTAATGAAAAACTGTTTTTT	CASSPSPGTEINEKLFF
NA	TRBJ1-1	few	TRBV5-1	14	TGCGCCAGCAGCTGGAGGACCGGCGGCACTGAAGCTTTCTTT	CASSWRTGGTEAFF
NA	TRBJ1-1	few	TRBV28	13	TGTGCCAGCAGTTTATACCCGAACACTGAAGCTTTCTTT	CASSLYPNTEAFF
NA	TRBJ1-1	many	TRBV6-5	14	TGTGCCAGCAGTTACAGACAGTTTGACACTGAAGCTTTCTTT	CASSYRQFDTEAFF
NA	TRBJ2-6	many	TRBV6-2/TRBV6-3	15	TGTGCCAGCAGTTACGATGAATCTGGGGCCAACGTCCTGACTTTC	CASSYDESGANVLTF
NA	TRBJ1-4	NA	TRBV12-3/TRBV12-4	15	TGTGCCAGCAGTTTAGCGATTGGAGGGGATGAAAAACTGTTTTTT	CASSLAIGGDEKLFF
NA	TRBJ1-3	many	TRBV4-3	18	TGCGCCAGCAGCCAAGAGGTCCGACAAACCCTGAGGGGAAACACCATATATTTT	CASSQEVRQTLRGNTIYF
NA	TRBJ2-1	many	TRBV12-3/TRBV12-4	11	TGTGCCAGCAGTTACTACAATGAGCAGTTCTTC	CASSYYNEQFF
TRBD1	TRBJ2-7	few	TRBV7-3	14	TGTGCCAGCAGCTTAACCAACTCAGGGGGAGAGCAGTACTTC	CASSLTNSGGEQYF
TRBD1	TRBJ2-7	many	TRBV28	15	TGTGCCAGCAGCGAGTCCAAGGGGGCCATCTACGAGCAGTACTTC	CASSESKGAIYEQYF
NA	TRBJ2-2	many	TRBV21-1	14	TGTGCCAGCCCCCCAGCGGGGGGGCCCGGGGAGCTGTTTTTT	CASPPAGGPGELFF
NA	TRBJ2-5	many	TRBV7-2	14	TGTGCCAGCACCCCACAGGGTAGCAGCGAGACCCAGTACTTC	CASTPQGSSETQYF
TRBD2	TRBJ2-5	many	TRBV7-9	15	TGTGCCAGCAGCATCGGTAGCGGGGGTCAAGAGACCCAGTACTTC	CASSIGSGGQETQYF
TRBD1	TRBJ2-1	NA	TRBV7-8	16	TGTGCCAGCAGCTGGGGGACAGGGGAGGCCTACAATGAGAAGTTCTTC	CASSWGTGEAYNEKFF
NA	TRBJ1-5	many	TRBV18	18	TGTGCCAGCTCACCGGCCGTGCCAGGGAGCCGGAGCAATCAGCCCCAGCATTTT	CASSPAVPGSRSNQPQHF
TRBD2	TRBJ2-7	few	TRBV3-1	15	TGTGCCAGCAGCCAGGTAGCGGGGGGCGTCAACGAGCAGTACTTC	CASSQVAGGVNEQYF
TRBD2	TRBJ2-3	NA	TRBV7-2	15	TGTGCCAGCAGCGGGCGACTAGCGGGCACAGATACGCAGTATTTT	CASSGRLAGTDTQYF
NA	TRBJ1-2	NA	TRBV29-1	10	TGCAGCGTTGCGAACGGGGTCCACACCTTC	CSVANGVHTF
NA	TRBJ1-1	NA	TRBV7-2	13	TGTGCCAGCAGCCCAAAGGGGGGTAGAGAAGCTTTCTTT	CASSPKGGREAFF
NA	TRBJ2-7	many	TRBV7-6	14	TGTGCCAGCAGCCACAACGAGGTCAACTACGAGCAGTACTTC	CASSHNEVNYEQYF
NA	TRBJ2-1	NA	TRBV10-2	14	TGCGCCAGCAGTGAGCCCGCCGGCAACAATGAGCAGTTCTTC	CASSEPAGNNEQFF
TRBD2	TRBJ2-5	once	TRBV2	15	TGTGCCAGCAGTGAACTAGGGACTAGCGGCGAGACCCAGTACTTC	CASSELGTSGETQYF
TRBD1	TRBJ1-1	NA	TRBV5-1	17	TGCGCCAGCAGCTTAAACGCCGGGACAGGAGTGAACACTGAAGCTTTCTTT	CASSLNAGTGVNTEAFF
NA	TRBJ1-1	NA	TRBV3-1	14	TGTGCCAGCAGCCAAGGGGCCGCGAACACTGAAGCTTTCTTT	CASSQGAANTEAFF
TRBD1	TRBJ1-2	NA	TRBV19	14	TGTGCCAGTAGTATATCGGGGACAGGGGCTGGCTACACCTTC	CASSISGTGAGYTF
NA	TRBJ1-3	NA	TRBV20-1	14	TGCAGTGCTAGCTACAGCTCCCCGGCGGACACCATATATTTT	CSASYSSPADTIYF
NA	TRBJ1-2	few	TRBV29-1	12	TGCAGCGTTGAATCCGGGGGCTCTGGCTACACCTTC	CSVESGGSGYTF
NA	TRBJ2-7	NA	TRBV6-6	15	TGTGCCAGCAGTATTGGACGGCTGAGCTCCTACGAGCAGTACTTC	CASSIGRLSSYEQYF
TRBD1	TRBJ1-1	NA	TRBV28	13	TGTGCCAGCAGGCTTGACAGGGATGCTGAAGCTTTCTTT	CASRLDRDAEAFF
NA	TRBJ1-3	many	TRBV11-2	16	TGTGCCAGCAGCCCAAACCGACAGAGCTCTGGAAACACCATATATTTT	CASSPNRQSSGNTIYF
NA	TRBJ2-5	few	TRBV7-7	13	TGTGCCAGCAGCTTAAAGGGATCAGAGACCCAGTACTTC	CASSLKGSETQYF
NA	TRBJ1-2	many	TRBV9	16	TGTGCCAGCAGCGTGGGACATTACAACGCTAACTATGGCTACACCTTC	CASSVGHYNANYGYTF
NA	TRBJ2-2	NA	TRBV11-3	13	TGTGCCAGCAGCTTAGCGAGCACCGGGGAGCTGTTTTTT	CASSLASTGELFF
TRBD1	TRBJ2-3	few	TRBV12-3/TRBV12-4	14	TGTGCCAGCAGTTGGGACAGGCACCCAGATACGCAGTATTTT	CASSWDRHPDTQYF
TRBD2	TRBJ2-3	NA	TRBV7-8	16	TGTGCCAGCAGCTTAGATCTAGCGGGGGCTACAGATACGCAGTATTTT	CASSLDLAGATDTQYF
NA	TRBJ1-2	NA	TRBV12-3/TRBV12-4	11	TGTGCCAGTGGTACGGCAAGCGGCTACACCTTC	CASGTASGYTF
NA	TRBJ1-1	NA	TRBV7-9	14	TGTGCCAGCAGCTTAGCCGTAGGGAACACTGAAGCTTTCTTT	CASSLAVGNTEAFF
NA	TRBJ1-1	few	TRBV10-3	15	TGTGCCATCAGTGAGTGGATCGGGACTAACACTGAAGCTTTCTTT	CAISEWIGTNTEAFF
TRBD1	TRBJ1-1	many	TRBV6-6	10	TGTGCCAGCACCGGACAGGGTATGTTCTTT	CASTGQGMFF
NA	TRBJ2-5	NA	TRBV30	12	TGTGCCTGGAAGGCCAGACAAGAGACCCAGTACTTC	CAWKARQETQYF
NA	TRBJ1-1	few	TRBV6-2/TRBV6-3	16	TGTGCCAGCAGTTCCGTGACAGCCCGATGGGGTACTGAAGCTTTCTTT	CASSSVTARWGTEAFF